There are many counts of the clone carrying this T cell receptor (beta chain). This specimen belongs to a study of T cells in Graves' hyperthyroidism and ophthalmopathy. The CDR3 is 13 amino acids. V dropped 5 bases and J dropped 6; count of bases not matched to a gene: 7. The germline gives CDR1 SGHTA, CDR2 FQGNSA. Using RNA transcripts as the source, TCR beta CDR3 regions were amplified. The HTBI primer set served for first-round RT-PCR of the TCR CDR3. In TCRdb, the multiplex PCR reads were re-called with MiXCR into one record per CDR3 protein. The sample shows around 200,000 distinct CDR3 sequences, roughly 18% of them seen only once.

The specimen was blood. The V gene is TRBV7-2, the J gene TRBJ2-7, with 7 bases identical to TRBD1. The receptor's source is a man aged 40-49 years with Graves' hyperthyroidism. The CDR3 here is CASSTRQGVEQYF. The CDR3 DNA reads as TGTGCCAGCAGCACACGACAGGGCGTCGAGCAGTACTTC.